Shown below are 19 T cell receptor beta chains from a single sample sequenced in a study of identifying expanded T cells in peripheral blood. TCRdb's table, derived via immunoSEQ multiplex PCR, lists solely in-frame clones and lacks some. The sample holds roughly 82,000 clones; 84% are singletons and the top ten take 18%. Specimen: blood. The receptor source for this set is a person between 18 and 75 years old in good health.

The genes are TRBV7-3 and TRBJ2-2; tentative D call: TRBD1 (6 bases). V was clipped by 1 base and J by 5 bases, with 14 bases between them. CDR3 length equals 16 residues. The germline V gene has CDR1 SGHTA and CDR2 FQGTGA. The CDR3 bases are TGTGCCAGCAGCTTAAATGCTGGGGGCGAAACCGGGGAGCTGTTTTTT. This translates into CASSLNAGGETGELFF.

This rearrangement joins TRBV9 to TRBJ2-2; D not resolved. Deletions cut 3 bases from V and 4 bases from J, with 10 bases between. Germline assignment: CDR1 SGDLS and CDR2 YYNGEE. The CDR3 has 14 amino acids. The CDR3 DNA reads TGTGCCAGCAGCGAAGGGCAGACCACCGGGGAGCTGTTTTTT. This sequence encodes CASSEGQTTGELFF.

The CDR3 sequence is CASSLVTGTGAEKLFF. The CDR3 region has the DNA TGTGCCAGCAGCTTAGTTACCGGGACAGGGGCCGAAAAACTGTTTTTT. The chain uses TRBV11-2 and TRBJ1-4, with 10 positions matching TRBD1. With V trimmed by 1 base and J by 8 bases, 7 bases remained unmatched. Germline loops: CDR1 SGHAT, CDR2 FQNNGV. There are 16 residues in the CDR3.

The chain employs TRBV7-2 and TRBJ2-7; 7 bases are shared with TRBD2. V was pared by 5 bases and J by 6 bases, with 10 bases of the junction left unmatched. Germline CDR1 and CDR2: SGHTA and FQGNSA. The CDR3 loop spans 14 amino acids. The CDR3 region has the DNA TGTGCCAGCAGCCTGGGGGGGGTTCAGGGCGAGCAGTACTTC. Protein: CASSLGGVQGEQYF.

V gene TRBV19 combines with J gene TRBJ2-1; TRBD2 matches 11 bases. Germline V CDR1 and CDR2: LNHDA, SQIVND (reference sequence). V was pared by 5 bases and J by 6 bases, with 9 bases of the junction left unmatched. CDR3 length: 16 amino acids. The CDR3 bases are TGTGCCAGTAGTCGACCACTAGCGGGAGTTTCCAATGAGCAGTTCTTC. Its protein product is CASSRPLAGVSNEQFF.

This chain joins TRBV4-3 and TRBJ2-3; 13 bases match TRBD2. CDR3 length equals 18 residues. Germline trimming cut 4 bases from V and 0 bases from J; bases unmatched to any gene: 7. CDR1 LGHNA and CDR2 YSLEER come from the germline V gene. The DNA for the CDR3 is TGCGCCAGCAGCCTGACTAGCGGGAGGTTTCATAGCACAGATACGCAGTATTTT. Translation gives CASSLTSGRFHSTDTQYF.

The chain is built from TRBV7-9 and TRBJ2-2; 12 bases are shared with TRBD2. The CDR3 sequence is 16 residues long. V trimming: 5 bases; J trimming: 6 bases; junction bases outside the gene matches: 7. Germline V gene sequence: CDR1 SEHNR, CDR2 FQNEAQ (reference sequence). This chain's CDR3 is CASSLLAGGGPGELFF. CDR3 in DNA: TGTGCCAGCAGCCTACTAGCGGGAGGCGGCCCCGGGGAGCTGTTTTTT. The full variable domain, its missing parts supplied by reference TRBV7-9 and TRBJ2-2, is DTGVSQNPRHKITKRGQNVTFRCDPISEHNRLYWYRQTLGQGPEFLTYFQNEAQLEKSRLLSDRFSAERPKGSFSTLEIQRTEQGDSAMYLCASSLLAGGGPGELFFGEGSRLTVL.

The chain carries TRBV28 and TRBJ2-3; possibly TRBD2 for D (5 bases). Germline V lookup: CDR1 MDHEN, CDR2 SYDVKM. The CDR3 length is 15 residues. V was pared by 6 bases and J by 3 bases, with 16 bases between. CDR3 sequence reads: CASRPVSWETDTQYF. As DNA, the CDR3 is TGTGCCAGCAGACCCGTAAGTTGGGAGACAGATACGCAGTATTTT.

The chain carries TRBV28 and TRBJ2-7; the D call may be TRBD1 or TRBD2 (5 bases each). V lost 1 base, J lost 3 bases, and 13 bases lay in between. Germline CDR1 is MDHEN and CDR2 is SYDVKM. CDR3 length: 15 residues. CDR3 amino acids: CASSLSGQGLYEQYF. Here the CDR3 DNA reads TGTGCCAGCAGTTTATCGGGGCAGGGTCTCTACGAGCAGTACTTC.

V is TRBV9 and J is TRBJ2-7; D unclear. The CDR3 is made up of 15 amino acids. The V gene lost 4 bases and the J gene lost 5 bases, with 19 bases spanning the gap. Germline CDR1 SGDLS, CDR2 YYNGEE. The CDR3 here is CASSPRSGQVDEQYF. The CDR3 bases are TGTGCCAGCAGCCCCCGCTCGGGTCAGGTGGACGAGCAGTACTTC.

This chain joins TRBV11-2 and TRBJ1-1; the D is unclear. CDR3 length: 14 amino acids. Germline V gene data show CDR1 as SGHAT and CDR2 as FQNNGV. With 7 bases removed from V and 3 bases from J, the gap between germline ends came to 15 bases. CDR3 amino acids: CASTNKVRYTEAFF. The CDR3 region has the DNA TGTGCCAGCACCAACAAGGTGAGGTACACTGAAGCTTTCTTT.

This clone was found a few times. This chain joins TRBV5-5 and TRBJ2-1, with 12 positions matching TRBD2. V shed 7 bases and J 7 bases; nucleotides not matched to a gene: 6. In germline, CDR1 is SGHKS, CDR2 YYEKEE (reference sequence). The CDR3 runs 14 residues. Here the CDR3 DNA reads TGTGCCAGCGCGAGACTAGCGGGAGCAAATGAGCAGTTCTTC. It specifies CASARLAGANEQFF.

V gene TRBV7-8 combines with J gene TRBJ2-1, with D possibly TRBD2 on 5 matching bases. From germline, CDR1 is SGHVS and CDR2 FQNEAQ. Trimming cost V 5 bases and J 3 bases, with 17 bases left between them. This CDR3 has 16 amino acids. In DNA form, the CDR3 reads TGTGCCAGCAGCCCATCGAGGGCCCGTCTCTACAATGAGCAGTTCTTC. Translating gives CASSPSRARLYNEQFF.

This clone occurred a few times. The V and J genes are TRBV6-5 and TRBJ2-7; 9 bases are shared with TRBD2. The germline V gene has CDR1 MNHEY and CDR2 SVGAGI. The V gene end was trimmed by 2 bases and the J gene end by 4 bases; junction bases not matched to a gene: 9. The CDR3 has 16 amino acids. In DNA form, the CDR3 reads TGTGCCAGCAGTTACGGCGCGCGGGAGGGAGGTTACGAGCAGTACTTC. This encodes CASSYGAREGGYEQYF.

The chain carries TRBV29-1 and TRBJ2-7, with 7 positions matching TRBD1. CDR1 is SQVTM and CDR2 is ANQGSEA in the germline V gene. The V and J ends lost 7 bases and 7 bases, in that order; junction bases with no gene match: 7. The CDR3 is 11 residues long. CDR3 sequence: CSALTGREQYF. CDR3 sequence (DNA): TGCAGCGCTTTGACAGGGCGGGAGCAGTACTTC.

This sequence joins TRBV28 and TRBJ2-7; 8 nucleotides agree with TRBD1. V shed 5 bases and J 3 bases; nucleotides not matched to a gene: 9. The CDR3 contains 15 residues. The germline V gene encodes CDR1 MDHEN and CDR2 SYDVKM. CDR3 coding DNA: TGTGCCAGCAGTCTCATGACAGGGGCTCGCTACGAGCAGTACTTC. This codes for CASSLMTGARYEQYF.

Only a few counts were recorded for this clone. The chain links TRBV29-1 to TRBJ2-3; 8 bases align to TRBD1. V lost 2 bases, J lost 4 bases, and 2 bases stayed unmatched. The CDR3 contains 13 residues. Germline V CDR1 and CDR2: SQVTM, ANQGSEA. The DNA for the CDR3 is TGCAGCGTTGAAAGGACAGGGCCAGATACGCAGTATTTT. Protein product: CSVERTGPDTQYF.

V usage is TRBV10-2 and J usage is TRBJ2-1; 8 bases align to TRBD1. Germline trimming cut 6 bases from V and 2 bases from J; bases unmatched to any gene: 0. This CDR3 comprises 13 residues. Per the germline V gene, CDR1 is WSHSY and CDR2 is SAAADI. CDR3 amino acids: CASRDRAYNEQFF. The CDR3 bases are TGCGCCAGCAGGGACAGGGCCTACAATGAGCAGTTCTTC.

V is TRBV5-1 and J is TRBJ2-5, with D uncertain. The V end was cut by 4 bases, the J end by 1 base, with 8 bases between. Germline loops: CDR1 SGHRS, CDR2 YFSETQ. The CDR3 runs to 13 residues. The CDR3 DNA reads TGCGCCAGCAGCCAACGGACCCAAGAGACCCAGTACTTC. As protein: CASSQRTQETQYF.